Each of the 5 T cell receptor beta chains below was sequenced from the same sample in a study of T-cell reconstitution after alpha-beta-depleted transplantation in children. A library of TCRbeta sequences, prepared with unique molecular identifiers, was generated. TCRdb recomputed calls from the PCR reads with MiXCR, one row per CDR3 protein. The repertoire holds some 600,000 distinct CDR3 sequences, with roughly 13% as singletons. The input for sequencing was PBMCs, mostly from graft donor cells, taken 360 days after TCRalphabeta/CD19-depleted stem cell transplant. These receptor sequences come from a male patient younger than 18 who had a stem cell transplant for acute myeloid leukemia, so the T cells may come from the graft donor.

There are many counts of this clonotype. Here the CDR3 reads CSAGTGDLNQPQHF. The CDR3 DNA is TGCAGTGCCGGGACAGGCGACCTCAATCAGCCCCAGCATTTT. The J gene is TRBJ1-5, the V gene TRBV20-1, with TRBD1 matching over 8 bases. This CDR3 region has 14 residues. From germline, CDR1 is DFQATT and CDR2 SNEGSKA (reference sequence). V was pared by 6 bases and J by 3 bases, with 7 bases of the junction left unmatched.

The V gene is TRBV29-1, the J gene TRBJ2-2; 11 positions agree with TRBD2. The CDR3 extends over 15 amino acids. V trimming: 5 bases; J trimming: 0 bases; junction bases outside the gene matches: 2. Germline V gene sequence: CDR1 SQVTM, CDR2 ANQGSEA. The CDR3 region is CSVRLAGPNTGELFF. In nucleotides, the CDR3 is TGCAGCGTTCGACTAGCGGGACCGAACACCGGGGAGCTGTTTTTT.

CDR3 region: CASSLQGGKDTQYF. CDR3 sequence (DNA): TGTGCCAGCAGTTTACAAGGGGGCAAAGATACGCAGTATTTT. The chain carries TRBV28 and TRBJ2-3; 7 positions agree with TRBD1. The CDR3 has 14 residues. The J segment lost 5 bases and the V segment lost 2 bases, leaving 4 bases of the junction unmatched. Germline V gene sequence: CDR1 MDHEN, CDR2 SYDVKM.

The chain has TRBV5-1 and TRBJ2-3; 12 bases map to TRBD2. CDR1 is SGHRS, CDR2 YFSETQ, per germline. There are 16 residues in the CDR3. The J segment lost 4 bases and the V segment lost 3 bases, leaving 6 bases of the junction unmatched. The CDR3 loop is CASSYGLAGLPDTQYF. CDR3 bases: TGCGCCAGCAGCTACGGACTAGCGGGATTGCCAGATACGCAGTATTTT.

The rearrangement joins TRBV7-6 to TRBJ1-1; unclear D gene. The CDR3 extends over 14 amino acids. V lost 5 bases, J lost 1 base, and 11 bases lay in between. Germline V gives CDR1 SGHVS, CDR2 FNYEAQ. The CDR3 reads CASSKGPQNTEAFF. In DNA form, the CDR3 reads TGTGCCAGCAGCAAAGGCCCCCAGAACACTGAAGCTTTCTTT. The full variable domain, in which reference TRBV7-6 and TRBJ1-1 provide the parts outside the CDR3, is GAGVSQSPRYKVTKRGQDVALRCDPISGHVSLYWYRQALGQGPEFLTYFNYEAQQDKSGLPNDRFSAERPEGSISTLTIQRTEQRDSAMYRCASSKGPQNTEAFFGQGTRLTVV.